Below, 2 T cell receptor beta chains from the same sample are listed, as sequenced in a study of T cell responses to AZD1222 COVID-19 vaccine. The method was immunoSEQ multiplex PCR; TCRdb's version includes in-frame clones alone and lacks a portion of them. Of approximately 110,000 clones in the sample, approximately 85% are singletons; the top ten hold 9.5% to 15%. Specimen: peripheral blood, collected on day 0 of MenACWY control vaccination. Source of these receptors: an adult in good health.

The chain has TRBV5-4 and TRBJ2-2; D might be TRBD2 (6 bases). Between the trimmed V and J ends, which lost 1 base and 0 bases, there was a span of 10 bases. The length of the CDR3 is 16 residues. The germline V gene encodes CDR1 SGHNT and CDR2 YYREEE (reference sequence). The CDR3 here is CASSLFRGSNTGELFF. In DNA form, the CDR3 reads TGTGCCAGCAGCTTGTTTCGGGGGTCGAACACCGGGGAGCTGTTTTTT.

This chain joins TRBV29-1 and TRBJ2-7; 8 bases agree with TRBD2. Germline V gene lookup returns CDR1 SQVTM and CDR2 ANQGSEA. The CDR3 is 13 residues long. V gave up 3 bases and J gave up 0 bases; unmatched junction bases: 1. The CDR3 DNA follows: TGCAGCGTTGAGACTAGCGTCTCCTACGAGCAGTACTTC. Translating gives CSVETSVSYEQYF.